These 12 T cell receptor beta chains share one sample of origin, sequenced in a study of neurological immune-mediated disorders (dated by TCRdb to the late 2010s). The receptor library was made with 5' RACE. TCRdb shows the sequencer as Illumina HiSeq 2500. The public reads were quality trimmed at Q25 with fastp and then assembled into clones with MiXCR by TCRdb, keeping productive beta chains. Each CDR3 protein appears once, grouped with its most common genes and DNA. The sample includes tens of thousands of distinct CDR3 sequences, with roughly 4% observed a single time. The ten largest clones represent 2.2% of the sample. The sequenced material came from PBMCs. All receptors come from a woman between 45 and 60 years old with multiple sclerosis.

This clonotype was recorded a few times. V gene TRBV5-1 combines with J gene TRBJ1-1; the D is unclear. The germline gives CDR1 SGHRS, CDR2 YFSETQ. With 0 bases removed from V and 1 base from J, the gap between germline ends came to 7 bases. There are 14 residues in the CDR3. The DNA of the CDR3 is TGCGCCAGCAGCTTGGCAGCCGGGAACACTGAAGCTTTCTTT. This translates into CASSLAAGNTEAFF.

Regarding this clonotype: Compared with germline, one end of the junction differs, possibly owing to a read error. The chain employs TRBV7-2 and TRBJ1-5; TRBD1 matches at 9 bases. Germline-derived CDR1 and CDR2 are SGHTA and FQGNSA. This CDR3 spans 15 amino acids. The CDR3 loop is CASSSGQGAGQPQNF. The DNA for the CDR3 is TGTGCCAGCAGCTCGGGACAGGGAGCAGGACAGCCCCAGAATTTT.

Many counts were recorded for this clonotype. J is TRBJ2-1 and V is TRBV29-1; 10 positions agree with TRBD2. The V gene's germline CDR1 is SQVTM and CDR2 ANQGSEA. V was pared by 6 bases and J by 0 bases, with 11 bases of the junction left unmatched. The CDR3 consists of 17 residues. The CDR3 coding sequence is TGCAGCGTCGATAAAAGCGGGAGGGCCGTCTCCTACAATGAGCAGTTCTTC. This codes for CSVDKSGRAVSYNEQFF.

This clonotype was counted many times. The chain is built from TRBV7-2 and TRBJ1-2; unclear D gene. Germline V gene lookup returns CDR1 SGHTA and CDR2 FQGNSA. Trimming took off 2 bases at V and 0 bases at J, with 7 bases between the two ends. The CDR3 has 14 amino acids. The CDR3 region has the DNA TGTGCCAGCAGCTTACGATCAACTAACTATGGCTACACCTTC. Amino acid sequence: CASSLRSTNYGYTF.

This clonotype was seen many times. The chain carries TRBV29-1 and TRBJ2-7; possibly TRBD2 for D (7 bases). Trimming pared 6 bases from V and 6 bases from J, leaving 18 bases between. The CDR3 sequence is 13 residues long. In germline, CDR1 is SQVTM, CDR2 ANQGSEA. In DNA, the CDR3 is TGCAGCGTAGGACTAGTGAGCAGGGGCGAGCAGTACTTC. Translating it yields CSVGLVSRGEQYF.

This clonotype was seen a handful of times. Germline is not matched at one junction end, which may reflect a read error. The V gene is TRBV9, the J gene TRBJ1-5; D may be TRBD1 (6 bases). From germline, CDR1 is SGDLS and CDR2 YYNGEE. CDR3 length: 14 residues. CDR3: CASSVEGGIQPQNF. The CDR3 DNA reads TGTGCCAGCAGCGTAGAAGGGGGGATTCAGCCCCAGAATTTT.

There are a few counts of this clonotype. The chain combines TRBV12-3 or TRBV12-4 with TRBJ2-7, with D possibly matching TRBD1 (5 bases). This CDR3 is 15 amino acids long. Trimming took off 6 bases at V and 1 base at J, with 16 bases between the two ends. DNA for the CDR3: TGTGCCAGCAGGTCATCAGGGTTTCCGTCCTACGAGCAGTACTTC. Amino acids: CASRSSGFPSYEQYF.

Many counts were recorded for this clonotype. This chain connects TRBV9 to TRBJ2-5; TRBD2 is a possible D gene (6 bases). Trimming stripped 0 bases from V and 3 bases from J, with 12 bases between. This CDR3 is 15 amino acids long. CDR1 is SGDLS, CDR2 YYNGEE, per germline. The DNA for the CDR3 is TGTGCCAGCAGCGTAGGGGGTAGCGGCGAAGAGACCCAGTACTTC. It translates to CASSVGGSGEETQYF.

This clonotype was seen at least ten times. The chain links TRBV3-1 to TRBJ1-1; the D is unclear. The CDR3 consists of 13 residues. Germline loops: CDR1 LGHDT, CDR2 YNNKEL (reference sequence). The germline V and J ends were trimmed by 0 bases and 6 bases, with 8 bases remaining between them. The CDR3 here is CASSQEGASEAFF. The CDR3 DNA sequence: TGTGCCAGCAGCCAAGAGGGTGCCTCTGAAGCTTTCTTT. The full variable domain, in which reference TRBV3-1 and TRBJ1-1 provide the parts outside the CDR3, is DTAVSQTPKYLVTQMGNDKSIKCEQNLGHDTMYWYKQDSKKFLKIMFSYNNKELIINETVPNRFSPKSPDKAHLNLHINSLELGDSAVYFCASSQEGASEAFFGQGTRLTVV.

This clonotype was counted ten times or more. This rearrangement joins TRBV5-1 to TRBJ1-2, with D maybe TRBD1 (6 bases). The CDR3 is 14 amino acids. The germline V gene has CDR1 SGHRS and CDR2 YFSETQ. The V and J ends lost 4 bases and 4 bases respectively, with 14 bases between them. The DNA for the CDR3 is TGCGCCAGCAGCACTCTGGCAGGGGCCTATGGCTACACCTTC. It translates to CASSTLAGAYGYTF.

This chain joins TRBV20-1 and TRBJ1-1; D is undetermined. V was pared by 2 bases and J by 0 bases, with 10 bases between. The germline V gene encodes CDR1 DFQATT and CDR2 SNEGSKA (reference sequence). This CDR3 spans 14 amino acids. CDR3 DNA sequence: TGCAGTGCTAGATCCCATGGGGTGAACACTGAAGCTTTCTTT. Its protein is CSARSHGVNTEAFF.

This clonotype was picked up many times. The rearrangement uses TRBV6-6 and TRBJ2-3; no definite D call. V lost 0 bases, J lost 6 bases, and 10 bases lay in between. Germline CDR1 and CDR2: MNHNY and SVGAGI (reference sequence). This CDR3 has 14 residues. CDR3 in DNA: TGTGCCAGCAGTTACTCGTGGGAAGGGGATACGCAGTATTTT. This sequence encodes CASSYSWEGDTQYF.